What follows are 26 T cell receptor beta chains derived from one specimen sequenced in a study of T-cell memory formation after mild COVID-19. TCRdb re-called the 5' RACE reads with MiXCR, one entry per CDR3 protein. This table has 150,000 to 200,000 distinct CDR3 sequences, about 28% appearing once. The sequenced material came from PBMCs or a T cell subset sorted from them (not recorded which). The receptors here all came from an adult woman who had mild COVID-19 (a few samples of this study predate the infection). Cell type and time point are not known.

V is TRBV5-6 and J is TRBJ2-7; no reliable D call. Germline V lookup: CDR1 SGHDT, CDR2 YYEEEE. The V and J ends lost 7 bases and 2 bases respectively, with 10 bases between them. This CDR3 is 12 amino acids long. The CDR3 DNA sequence: TGTGCCAGCGCGATTTCGGCCTACGAGCAGTACTTC. This codes for CASAISAYEQYF.

The chain is built from TRBV7-9 and TRBJ1-5; no firm D call. The CDR3 extends over 12 amino acids. In germline, CDR1 is SEHNR, CDR2 FQNEAQ (reference sequence). Trimming took off 4 bases at V and 5 bases at J, with 6 bases between the two ends. The CDR3, as DNA: TGTGCCAGCAGCTGGGCGGATCAGCCCCAGCATTTT. Its protein is CASSWADQPQHF.

V usage is TRBV24-1 and J usage is TRBJ2-1, with D perhaps TRBD2 (5 bases). V shed 4 bases and J shed 6 bases, with 21 bases lying between them. This CDR3 has 17 amino acids. Germline CDR1 KGHDR, CDR2 SFDVKD. The CDR3 sequence: CATSDSLLAGVVNEQFF. The CDR3 DNA is TGTGCCACCAGTGACTCCCTACTCGCCGGGGTAGTCAATGAGCAGTTCTTC.

There are a few counts of this clonotype. The chain combines TRBV28 with TRBJ2-7; D may be TRBD1 (5 bases). This CDR3 spans 15 amino acids. V was trimmed by 2 bases and J by 3 bases, leaving 14 bases between them. The germline V gene has CDR1 MDHEN and CDR2 SYDVKM. This CDR3 is CASSLPQGGFYEQYF. The CDR3 DNA reads TGTGCCAGCAGTTTACCCCAGGGTGGATTCTACGAGCAGTACTTC.

In DNA, the CDR3 is TGCAGTGCCGGGACAGGAGTGCTTGGCTACACCTTC. Amino acid sequence: CSAGTGVLGYTF. The V gene is TRBV20-1, the J gene TRBJ1-2, with TRBD1 identical over 8 bases. V was pared by 6 bases and J by 7 bases, with 7 bases of the junction left unmatched. CDR1 is DFQATT and CDR2 is SNEGSKA in the germline V gene (reference sequence). There are 12 residues in the CDR3.

This clonotype has only a few counts. Here the CDR3 DNA reads TGTGCCAGCAGCCAAGATCGCACCCTGGGCGGGGAGCTGTTTTTT. Protein product: CASSQDRTLGGELFF. The chain has TRBV14 and TRBJ2-2, with D uncertain. Germline CDR1 reads SGHDN; CDR2 reads FVKESK. The CDR3 has 15 residues. Between the trimmed V and J ends, which lost 0 bases and 7 bases, there was a span of 12 bases.

This clonotype showed up just a few times. V is TRBV19 and J is TRBJ2-1, with D perhaps matching TRBD1 (5 bases). Germline-derived CDR1 and CDR2 are LNHDA and SQIVND (reference sequence). The CDR3 is 13 residues long. Trimming pared 6 bases from V and 6 bases from J, leaving 12 bases between. The CDR3 region is CASSQTEINEQFF. CDR3 DNA: TGTGCCAGTAGCCAGACAGAAATCAATGAGCAGTTCTTC.

The chain has TRBV29-1 and TRBJ2-5, with 9 bases aligning to TRBD2. J gave up 5 bases and V 2 bases, and 6 bases lay outside the gene matches. The CDR3 totals 14 residues. The germline CDR1 and CDR2 sequences are SQVTM and ANQGSEA. As DNA, the CDR3 is TGCAGCGTTGAACCGCTAGCGGGGTTTGAGACCCAGTACTTC. Its protein is CSVEPLAGFETQYF.

This clonotype was counted only a few times. The chain carries TRBV7-2 and TRBJ1-1; tentatively, D is TRBD1 (6 bases). Looked up from germline, CDR1 is SGHTA and CDR2 is FQGNSA. V lost 3 bases, J lost 0 bases, and 11 bases lay in between. CDR3 size: 15 residues. CDR3 in amino acids: CASSFSDRLNTEAFF. Here the CDR3 DNA reads TGTGCCAGCAGCTTTTCCGACAGGTTGAACACTGAAGCTTTCTTT.

The V and J genes are TRBV24-1 and TRBJ2-7; TRBD2 is a possible D gene (5 bases). CDR3 length: 13 residues. Looked up from germline, CDR1 is KGHDR and CDR2 is SFDVKD. With 4 bases removed from V and 6 bases from J, the gap between germline ends came to 12 bases. The CDR3 DNA follows: TGTGCCACCAGTGACCCCGGGGTTGGCGAGCAGTACTTC. Encoded protein: CATSDPGVGEQYF.

This chain links TRBV5-1 with TRBJ1-1, with unresolved D. This CDR3 comprises 15 residues. Germline V gene sequence: CDR1 SGHRS, CDR2 YFSETQ. The V end was cut by 2 bases, the J end by 3 bases, with 14 bases between. The CDR3 loop reads CASSFFYSEDTEAFF. Here the CDR3 DNA reads TGCGCCAGCAGCTTCTTTTACTCAGAGGACACTGAAGCTTTCTTT.

This chain uses TRBV30 with TRBJ1-1; a weak D match, TRBD1 (6 bases). The ends were cut back, 3 bases at V and 0 bases at J, with 11 bases in the middle. The CDR3 contains 14 residues. CDR1 is GTSNPN, CDR2 SVGIG, per germline (reference sequence). The CDR3 sequence is CAWRVGTLNTEAFF. CDR3 DNA sequence: TGTGCCTGGAGAGTAGGGACACTGAACACTGAAGCTTTCTTT.

This clonotype was counted a single time. J is TRBJ1-1 and V is TRBV10-1; weak D call: TRBD1 (6 bases). Germline V CDR1 and CDR2: WNHNN, SYGVQD (reference sequence). The CDR3 spans 14 residues. Trimming left V 1 base short and J 5 bases short, with 11 bases between. CDR3 nucleotide sequence: TGCGCCAGCAGTGAGTGTGGGGGGCTTACTGAAGCTTTCTTT. As protein: CASSECGGLTEAFF.

The chain joins TRBV2 to TRBJ2-7; 7 bases are shared with TRBD1. The CDR3 totals 12 residues. CDR1 and CDR2 from the germline V gene are SNHLY and FYNNEI. J was trimmed by 5 bases and V by 6 bases; bases with no gene match: 4. The CDR3 protein is CASRETGNEQYF. DNA of the CDR3: TGTGCCAGCAGGGAGACAGGGAACGAGCAGTACTTC.

A few counts support this clonotype. The chain carries TRBV7-2 and TRBJ1-6; 8 bases agree with TRBD1. Germline V gene sequence: CDR1 SGHTA, CDR2 FQGNSA. Trimming cost V 2 bases and J 9 bases; bases outside gene matches: 9. CDR3 length: 16 residues. CDR3 sequence: CASSLMRTGSGSPLHF. CDR3 DNA: TGTGCCAGCAGCTTAATGCGGACAGGGTCTGGTTCACCCCTCCACTTT.

Note on this clonotype: The junction departs from the called germline gene at one end, perhaps through a read error. The V and J genes are TRBV3-1 and TRBJ2-1; D is undetermined. CDR3 length equals 12 residues. The germline V gene encodes CDR1 LGHDT and CDR2 YNNKEL (reference sequence). This CDR3 is CASSPLGNEQLF. The CDR3 coding sequence is TGTGCCAGCAGCCCTCTGGGAAATGAGCAGTTATTC.

This clonotype was seen more than once but under ten times. The chain links TRBV27 to TRBJ1-2, with 8 bases lining up with TRBD1. The CDR3 has 15 amino acids. CDR1 is MNHEY, CDR2 SMNVEV, per germline (reference sequence). Germline trimming cut 4 bases from V and 7 bases from J; bases unmatched to any gene: 11. This chain's CDR3 is CASSSKGRGRGGYTF. CDR3 DNA sequence: TGTGCCAGCAGTTCGAAGGGCAGGGGGCGAGGTGGCTACACCTTC.

This clonotype was observed a handful of times. The chain employs TRBV11-2 and TRBJ2-1, with a possible D match to TRBD1 (6 bases). Trimming removed 1 base from V and 8 bases from J, with 9 bases in between. There are 13 residues in the CDR3. CDR1 is SGHAT and CDR2 is FQNNGV in the germline V gene. The CDR3 DNA sequence: TGTGCCAGCAGCTTAGCCTACAGGGATGAGCAGTTCTTC. Protein: CASSLAYRDEQFF.

This clonotype was counted only a few times. The chain has TRBV24-1 and TRBJ2-2, with D perhaps matching TRBD2 (6 bases). Germline V lookup: CDR1 KGHDR, CDR2 SFDVKD. V lost 4 bases and J 0 bases, leaving 32 bases between the germline ends. The CDR3 spans 23 residues. The CDR3 here is CATSDRSPHESEARESNTGELFF. The CDR3 nucleotides are TGTGCCACCAGTGACCGCTCACCTCATGAGTCTGAAGCGCGGGAATCGAACACCGGGGAGCTGTTTTTT.

This clonotype was detected only a few times. V and J are TRBV7-8 and TRBJ2-1; a weak D match, TRBD1 (5 bases). V shed 1 base and J shed 3 bases, with 10 bases lying between them. CDR1 is SGHVS and CDR2 is FQNEAQ in the germline V gene. This CDR3 is built from 15 residues. DNA of the CDR3: TGTGCCAGCAGCTTAGGATGGGGCGGCTACAATGAGCAGTTCTTC. Amino acid sequence: CASSLGWGGYNEQFF.

The V and J genes are TRBV7-2 and TRBJ2-2, with no clear D. CDR3 length: 15 residues. V gave up 3 bases and J gave up 0 bases, with 8 bases separating them. Germline lookup yields CDR1 SGHTA and CDR2 FQGNSA. The CDR3 coding sequence is TGTGCCAGCAGCTTCGGGCGGTCGAACACCGGGGAGCTGTTTTTT. This gives the protein CASSFGRSNTGELFF.

This clonotype has just a few counts. The chain employs TRBV5-1 and TRBJ1-2; 7 bases fit TRBD1. CDR1 and CDR2 from the germline V gene are SGHRS and YFSETQ. J was trimmed by 6 bases and V by 2 bases; bases with no gene match: 7. The CDR3 covers 14 residues. For the CDR3, the DNA is TGCGCCAGCAGCTTAACAACAGGGGAGAATGGCTACACCTTC. The encoded protein is CASSLTTGENGYTF.

The V call is TRBV27, the J call TRBJ2-5; a weak D match, TRBD1 (6 bases). The germline V gene has CDR1 MNHEY and CDR2 SMNVEV (reference sequence). Deletions cut 5 bases from V and 0 bases from J, with 10 bases between. The CDR3 sequence is 14 residues long. In DNA form, the CDR3 reads TGTGCCAGCAGTCAAGACAGGTACCAAGAGACCCAGTACTTC. This gives the protein CASSQDRYQETQYF.

This clonotype came up a few times. The V and J genes are TRBV29-1 and TRBJ1-3, with unresolved D. The ends were cut back, 7 bases at V and 0 bases at J, with 10 bases in the middle. The CDR3 totals 13 residues. The germline V gene encodes CDR1 SQVTM and CDR2 ANQGSEA. In DNA form, the CDR3 reads TGCAGCGCCTCACTTCGCTCTGGAAACACCATATATTTT. Its translation is CSASLRSGNTIYF.

This clonotype has a handful of counts. The V gene is TRBV5-1, the J gene TRBJ2-5; D unresolved. Looked up from germline, CDR1 is SGHRS and CDR2 is YFSETQ. The CDR3 is 14 amino acids. V was cut by 0 bases and J by 2 bases, with 8 bases left in between. CDR3 DNA sequence: TGCGCCAGCAGCTTGGAAGGAGAACAAGAGACCCAGTACTTC. The encoded protein is CASSLEGEQETQYF.

This clonotype occurred a few times. The V gene is TRBV4-1, the J gene TRBJ2-3; a possible D gene is TRBD2 (6 bases). CDR1 is MGHRA and CDR2 is YSYEKL in the germline V gene. This CDR3 has 17 residues. The V end was cut by 0 bases, the J end by 7 bases, with 20 bases between. CDR3 bases: TGCGCCAGCAGCCAAGATTTAGTGGGGCGCGGGGCCCATACGCAGTATTTT. It yields the protein CASSQDLVGRGAHTQYF.